Included here is one T cell receptor (beta chain) sequence, with context. This clonotype was seen a few times. It lacks a known antigen. The junction departs from the called germline gene at one end, perhaps through a read error. This entry is derived from a study of tumor-infiltrating lymphocytes in primary liver carcinoma (dated by TCRdb to about 2017). For context, the study as a whole: Between late 2015 and early 2016, about 5 patients in China with histopathologically diagnosed primary liver carcinoma had surgical resection. Hepatocellular carcinoma (four) or combined HCC and intrahepatic cholangiocarcinoma (one) was present in the five patients, who were three men and two women aged 30 to 69 years. The tumors of the five patients were staged as T1-T3 N0M0, with maximum diameters ranging from roughly 4.2 to 10 cm. Samples yielded roughly 3.65 to 7.5 million productive TCRbeta reads; read depth did not differ significantly between tissue types. For each liver tumor, the study sampled five regions along with adjacent normal tissue and blood, and applied TCRbeta repertoire sequencing, expression microarrays and whole-exome sequencing. A total of roughly 35 specimens from 5 patients underwent TCRbeta repertoire sequencing, comprising 25 tumor regions, 5 adjacent noncancerous liver tissues and 5 peripheral blood samples. Technical replicate repertoires showed high reproducibility, with mean shared-clone rates roughly 0.89 and correlation coefficients above 0.95. The study at large found these results: Pairs of tumor regions showed greater repertoire overlap (mean roughly 36%) than tumor-adjacent pairs (approximately 17%) or tumor-blood pairs (around 15%), which is consistent with antigen-driven expansion. Only a few patients were included in the study, and the authors note that the findings should be validated in a larger study. Only the TCR beta chain was sequenced, which likely underestimates true repertoire diversity because unpaired alpha chains were not captured. A significantly larger repertoire fraction was made up by the top 250 clones in tumors than in blood (p = 0.039). Bulk unsorted samples precluded comparing CD4+ and CD8+ T cell repertoires.

TCRbeta-specific cDNA was reverse-transcribed from around 500 ng total RNA using a constant-region primer and ProtoScript II reverse transcriptase. Three nested multiplex PCR rounds, following a slightly modified ARM-PCR procedure, were used to build the TCRbeta libraries. Multiplex TRBV1-TRBV30 forward primers and a Cbeta reverse primer were used in the first two PCR rounds, each of which was run for 10 to 11 cycles. A final 25-cycle PCR with Deep VentR polymerase added sample barcodes and Illumina adapters. Before sequencing, amplicons of 200-500 bp were purified from gel using a QIAquick gel extraction kit. TCRbeta amplicons were sequenced on an Illumina HiSeq 2500 with 250-bp paired-end reads. In the source study's methods: Reads were quality-trimmed with Trimmomatic v0.33, and paired reads were merged with FLASH v1.2.11 to recover full CDR3 sequences. MiGEC v1.2.1b assigned V, D and J germline segments to the rearranged TCRbeta sequences. Clonotype statistics, along with Shannon-Wiener diversity indices, were calculated using VDJtools v1.0.0. To reduce sampling bias, subsequent analyses other than the diversity analysis used only the 250 most abundant clonotypes in each sample. TCRdb reprocessed the public reads (quality trimming at Q25 with fastp, clone calling with MiXCR) and kept in-frame beta chains. Every entry covers one CDR3 protein and lists the most common genes and DNA from its rows. For this entry, the V and J calls and clone size follow TCRdb and not the study's own pipeline. For this sample the table gives hundreds of thousands of distinct CDR3 sequences, of which more than 55% were detected only once. Roughly 8.9% of the sample lies in the top ten.

From the cysteine up to the phenylalanine, the CDR3 has a length of 16 residues. Only the CDR3 region is kept as DNA, spanning 48 bases read in frame from base 1. CDR1 and CDR2 (SGHDT, YYEEEE) derive from the germline V gene. TRIzol reagent was used to extract blood RNA from unsorted whole blood, while the DNeasy Blood & Tissue kit provided the germline DNA. Chronic HBV infection was present in the patients, and the patients were treatment-naive at sampling. Before surgery, 3 to 5 milliliters of peripheral blood were collected into K2EDTA tubes. This clonotype was obtained from a man aged 35 to 55 with primary liver carcinoma and hepatitis B virus infection. The rearrangement joined TRBV5-6 to TRBJ1-5, with TRBD1 as a weak D call on 6 bases. Sequences were obtained from peripheral blood. For the CDR3, the sequence is CASNLSGHLGNQPQHF. The nucleotide sequence is given as TGTGCCAGCAACTTGTCGGGACATCTGGGGAATCAGCCCCAGCATTTT.